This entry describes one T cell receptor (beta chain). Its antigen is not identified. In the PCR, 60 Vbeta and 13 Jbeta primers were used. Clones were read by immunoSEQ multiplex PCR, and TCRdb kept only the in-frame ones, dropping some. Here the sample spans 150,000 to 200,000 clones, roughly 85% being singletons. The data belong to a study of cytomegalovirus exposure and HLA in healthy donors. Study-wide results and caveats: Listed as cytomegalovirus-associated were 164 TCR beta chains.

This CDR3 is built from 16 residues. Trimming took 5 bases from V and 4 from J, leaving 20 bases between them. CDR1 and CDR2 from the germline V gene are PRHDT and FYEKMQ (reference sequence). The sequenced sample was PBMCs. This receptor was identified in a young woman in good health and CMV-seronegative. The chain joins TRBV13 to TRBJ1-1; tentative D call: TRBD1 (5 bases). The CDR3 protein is CASSPYLVSGGTEAFF. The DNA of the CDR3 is TGTGCCAGCAGCCCCTACCTCGTGTCCGGGGGCACTGAAGCTTTCTTT.